The sequence of this TCR beta chain was determined in a study of spatial heterogeneity in lung cancer. V lost 6 bases, J lost 5 bases, and 11 bases stayed unmatched. This CDR3 region has 14 residues. Germline V gene data show CDR1 as SQVTM and CDR2 as ANQGSEA. The library protocol tagged each TCR cDNA with a unique molecular identifier. MiXCR, run by TCRdb on the 5' RACE reads, gives a single entry per CDR3 protein. The sample consists of about 7,900 distinct CDR3 sequences, under 7.5% of them appearing once. Many counts were recorded for this clonotype. Its target is unknown. Since it is a stray read in a library aimed at alpha chains, this beta chain has a size that is not meaningful. Time point indicated: sample taken at primary tumor resection. General study results and limits: Higher tumor mutation counts went along with higher counts of expanded intratumoral alpha and beta TCRs.

This TCR was recovered from a female donor with early-stage non-small cell lung cancer. The input for sequencing was lung tumor tissue, taken at surgery. This sequence joins TRBV29-1 and TRBJ2-5; 8 bases agree with TRBD1. CDR3: CSVAGTGLGETQYF. In nucleotides, the CDR3 is TGCAGCGTGGCCGGGACAGGCCTAGGGGAGACCCAGTACTTC.